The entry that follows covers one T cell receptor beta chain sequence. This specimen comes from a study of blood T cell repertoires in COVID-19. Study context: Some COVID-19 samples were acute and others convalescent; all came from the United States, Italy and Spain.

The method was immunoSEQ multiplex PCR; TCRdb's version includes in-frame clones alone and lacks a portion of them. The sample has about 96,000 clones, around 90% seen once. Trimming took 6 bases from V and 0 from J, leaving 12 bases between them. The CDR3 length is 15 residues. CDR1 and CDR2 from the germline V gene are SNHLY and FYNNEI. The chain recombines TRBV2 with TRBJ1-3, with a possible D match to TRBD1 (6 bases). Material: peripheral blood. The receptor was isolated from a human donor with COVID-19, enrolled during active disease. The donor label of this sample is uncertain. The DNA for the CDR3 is TGTGCCAGCAGCAACGAGGGGGACTCTGGAAACACCATATATTTT. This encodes CASSNEGDSGNTIYF.